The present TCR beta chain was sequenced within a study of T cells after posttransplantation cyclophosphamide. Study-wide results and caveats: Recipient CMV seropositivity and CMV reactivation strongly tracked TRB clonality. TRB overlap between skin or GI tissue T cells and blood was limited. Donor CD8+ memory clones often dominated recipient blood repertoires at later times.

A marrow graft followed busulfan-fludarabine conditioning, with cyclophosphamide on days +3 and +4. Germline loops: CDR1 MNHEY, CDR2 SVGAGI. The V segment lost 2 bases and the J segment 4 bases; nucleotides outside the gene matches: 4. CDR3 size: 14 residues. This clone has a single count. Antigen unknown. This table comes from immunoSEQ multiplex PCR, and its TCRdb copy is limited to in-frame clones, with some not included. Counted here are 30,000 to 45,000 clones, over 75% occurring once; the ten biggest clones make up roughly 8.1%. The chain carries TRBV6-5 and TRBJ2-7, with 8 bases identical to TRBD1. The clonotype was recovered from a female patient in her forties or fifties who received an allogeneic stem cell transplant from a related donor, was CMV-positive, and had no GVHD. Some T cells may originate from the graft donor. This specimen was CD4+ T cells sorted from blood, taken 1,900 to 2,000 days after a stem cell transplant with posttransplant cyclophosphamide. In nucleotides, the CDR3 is TGTGCCAGCAGTTACCGCGACAGGGGATACGAGCAGTACTTC. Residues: CASSYRDRGYEQYF.